These 21 T cell receptor beta chains were sequenced from one sample in a study of persistence of HIV-infected CD4 T cells. Their recognized antigens are unknown. The libraries were made with immunoSEQ version 4 in survey mode. Profiled with immunoSEQ multiplex PCR; TCRdb holds only in-frame clones, not every one. Among 36,000 or so clones, around 86% were seen once, and the ten largest hold around 0.88%. The stimulus was an HIV-1 Gag 15-mer peptide pool, about 1.1 ug/peptide/mL. Sorted nonresponding memory CD4+ T cells were CD40L-negative, CD69-negative, CD45RO-high. The sample here was cultured CD4+ T cells from PBMCs, taken from a patient who received antiretroviral therapy. The receptors stem from an adult with HIV. The donor label of this sample is uncertain.

V is TRBV9 and J is TRBJ1-3; no clear D. Per the germline V gene, CDR1 is SGDLS and CDR2 is YYNGEE. CDR3 length: 15 amino acids. Trimming left V 4 bases short and J 1 base short, with 12 bases between. This CDR3 reads CASSPRLGSGNTIYF. The CDR3 coding sequence is TGTGCCAGCAGCCCCCGGCTTGGTTCTGGAAACACCATATATTTT. The full variable domain, completed using reference TRBV9 and TRBJ1-3, is DSGVTQTPKHLITATGQRVTLRCSPRSGDLSVYWYQQSLDQGLQFLIQYYNGEERAKGNILERFSAQQFPDLHSELNLSSLELGDSALYFCASSPRLGSGNTIYFGEGSWLTVV.

This sequence joins TRBV19 and TRBJ1-2, with D hard to call. From germline, CDR1 is LNHDA and CDR2 SQIVND (reference sequence). This CDR3 contains 14 residues. V lost 1 base, J lost 5 bases, and 11 bases lay in between. CDR3 residues: CASSIVGGSYGYTF. The CDR3 region has the DNA TGTGCCAGTAGTATAGTCGGCGGATCATATGGCTACACCTTC.

This rearrangement joins TRBV10-1 to TRBJ2-6, with D possibly TRBD2 on 6 matching bases. Trimming removed 10 bases at V and 2 bases at J, with 9 bases between. The CDR3 runs 13 residues. Germline V gives CDR1 WNHNN, CDR2 SYGVQD (reference sequence). This CDR3 reads CATGGPGANVLTF. The CDR3 DNA follows: TGCGCCACCGGGGGTCCTGGGGCCAACGTCCTGACTTTC.

The DNA of the CDR3 is TGCGCCAGCAGTGTAGGCCGTCCCTACGAGCAGTACGTC. Its translation: CASSVGRPYEQYV. This chain connects TRBV10-2 to TRBJ2-7; D uncertain. The CDR3 extends over 13 amino acids. The V end lost 4 bases, the J end lost 2 bases, and 9 bases lay between the germline ends. Germline assignment: CDR1 WSHSY and CDR2 SAAADI.

The gene calls are TRBV10-3 and TRBJ2-1; 13 bases line up with TRBD2. The germline gives CDR1 ENHRY, CDR2 SYGVKD. CDR3 length: 15 amino acids. V lost 6 bases and J lost 3; bases outside the gene matches: 2. The CDR3 sequence: CAIRRTSGGYNEQFF. CDR3 DNA: TGTGCCATCAGGAGGACTAGCGGGGGCTACAATGAGCAGTTCTTC.

The J gene is TRBJ1-1, the V gene TRBV12-3 or TRBV12-4; a possible D gene is TRBD1 (5 bases). Trimming shortened V by 10 bases and J by 6 bases, and 12 bases separated the two germline ends. There are 11 residues in the CDR3. CDR3 in DNA: TGTGCCACCGGGGGAAGGGCTGAAGCTTTCTTT. This codes for CATGGRAEAFF.

This chain uses TRBV2 with TRBJ1-2, with 9 bases matching TRBD1. Germline lookup yields CDR1 SNHLY and CDR2 FYNNEI. This CDR3 is 13 amino acids long. Trimming took 6 bases from V and 6 from J; bases not matched to a gene: 5. CDR3 nucleotides: TGTGCCAGCAGGGGACAGGGAATCCATGGCTACACCTTC. It specifies CASRGQGIHGYTF.

The rearrangement uses TRBV30 and TRBJ1-5; 9 bases map to TRBD1. The CDR3 is 15 residues long. V trimming: 2 bases; J trimming: 6 bases; junction bases outside the gene matches: 8. Germline V gives CDR1 GTSNPN, CDR2 SVGIG (reference sequence). This CDR3 reads CAWSNRGLAAQPQHF. CDR3 DNA sequence: TGTGCCTGGAGTAACAGGGGGCTGGCCGCTCAGCCCCAGCATTTT.

This clone came up a few times. V usage is TRBV19 and J usage is TRBJ2-1; 12 nucleotides align to TRBD2. The CDR3 contains 16 residues. Germline assignment: CDR1 LNHDA and CDR2 SQIVND (reference sequence). V was clipped by 6 bases and J by 9 bases; unmatched bases: 12. CDR3 nucleotide sequence: TGTGCCAGTAGGTCTAGCGGGGGGGCTGTATCTAGTGAGCAGTTCTTC. Its translation is CASRSSGGAVSSEQFF.

The chain couples TRBV2 to TRBJ1-5, with D possibly being TRBD1 (6 bases). The V gene lost 4 bases and the J gene lost 3 bases, with 13 bases spanning the gap. CDR1 and CDR2 (germline): SNHLY, FYNNEI. The length of the CDR3 is 15 residues. The CDR3 loop reads CASSAQQGPNQPQHF. CDR3 DNA: TGTGCCAGCAGTGCCCAACAGGGCCCCAATCAGCCCCAGCATTTT.

The chain joins TRBV3-1 (or the pseudogene TRBV3-2) to TRBJ1-3; D not resolved. The CDR3 has 15 residues. V lost 1 base to trimming and J lost 1 base, with 8 bases between them. Germline values: CDR1 LGHDT, CDR2 YNNKEL (reference sequence). The DNA of the CDR3 is TGTGCCAGCAGCCAAGCGCGTATTTCTGGAAACACCATATATTTT. This translates into CASSQARISGNTIYF.

This clone was observed a few times. V gene TRBV2 combines with J gene TRBJ1-2; no clear D gene. Germline assignment: CDR1 SNHLY and CDR2 FYNNEI. V lost 6 bases and J lost 4, with 15 bases in between. The CDR3 extends over 14 amino acids. In DNA form, the CDR3 reads TGTGCCAGCAGACCCCGTAAGGCAGGCTATGGCTACACCTTC. Its protein product is CASRPRKAGYGYTF.

This sequence joins TRBV29-1 and TRBJ1-3; no definite D call. CDR3 length equals 13 residues. Trimming took 4 bases from V and 4 from J, leaving 11 bases between them. CDR1 SQVTM and CDR2 ANQGSEA come from the germline V gene. The CDR3 spells CSVGAGWGNTIYF. CDR3 sequence (DNA): TGCAGCGTTGGAGCAGGTTGGGGAAACACCATATATTTT. The whole variable domain, filled in from reference TRBV29-1 and TRBJ1-3, reads SAVISQKPSRDICQRGTSLTIQCQVDSQVTMMFWYRQQPGQSLTLIATANQGSEATYESGFVIDKFPISRPNLTFSTLTVSNMSPEDSSIYLCSVGAGWGNTIYFGEGSWLTVV.

The chain recombines TRBV5-1 with TRBJ1-4; D gene uncertain. Looked up from germline, CDR1 is SGHRS and CDR2 is YFSETQ. V was trimmed by 0 bases and J by 7 bases, leaving 4 bases between them. This CDR3 is built from 12 residues. CDR3 sequence: CASSLDFEKLFF. The CDR3 DNA sequence: TGCGCCAGCAGCTTGGATTTTGAAAAACTGTTTTTT.

The chain combines TRBV24-1 with TRBJ1-2; maybe TRBD1 (6 bases). Germline CDR1 KGHDR, CDR2 SFDVKD. The CDR3 length is 14 residues. The V end lost 4 bases, the J end lost 6 bases, and 14 bases lay between the germline ends. The CDR3 sequence: CATSDPTGIHGYTF. The CDR3 DNA reads TGTGCCACCAGTGACCCAACAGGGATACATGGCTACACCTTC.

V and J are TRBV2 and TRBJ1-2, with unresolved D. Germline CDR1 reads SNHLY; CDR2 reads FYNNEI. The length of the CDR3 is 12 residues. V gave up 8 bases and J gave up 1 base, with 8 bases separating them. The CDR3 sequence: CASGESNYGYTF. The CDR3 DNA follows: TGTGCCAGCGGGGAGAGTAACTATGGCTACACCTTC. The entire variable domain, with the rest obtained from reference TRBV2 and TRBJ1-2, is as follows: EPEVTQTPSHQVTQMGQEVILRCVPISNHLYFYWYRQILGQKVEFLVSFYNNEISEKSEIFDDQFSVERPDGSNFTLKIRSTKLEDSAMYFCASGESNYGYTFGSGTRLTVV.

This chain uses TRBV5-1 with TRBJ2-2, with D possibly being TRBD1 (6 bases). V lost 4 bases and J 1 base, leaving 11 bases between the germline ends. Germline lookup yields CDR1 SGHRS and CDR2 YFSETQ. CDR3 length equals 15 residues. CDR3 region: CASSQGQENTGELFF. The CDR3 DNA reads TGCGCCAGCAGCCAGGGACAAGAGAACACCGGGGAGCTGTTTTTT.

The J gene is TRBJ2-2, the V gene TRBV5-1; 7 bases agree with TRBD2. The V and J ends lost 6 bases and 3 bases, in that order; junction bases with no gene match: 11. The germline CDR1 and CDR2 sequences are SGHRS and YFSETQ. This CDR3 is 16 amino acids long. This CDR3 is CASIALGGADTGELFF. Here the CDR3 DNA reads TGCGCCAGCATAGCTCTGGGAGGGGCGGACACCGGGGAGCTGTTTTTT.

The J gene is TRBJ1-5, the V gene TRBV12-3 or TRBV12-4, with D perhaps TRBD1 (5 bases). V was shortened by 6 bases and J by 7 bases, with 13 bases between the two germline ends. The CDR3 runs to 13 residues. CDR3 in DNA: TGTGCCAGCAGAGACAGTACGACCCAGCCCCAGCATTTT. Residues: CASRDSTTQPQHF.

V is TRBV21-1 and J is TRBJ1-2. TRBV21-1 corresponds to a pseudogene. This CDR3 spans 15 amino acids. The CDR3 DNA reads TGTGCCAGCAGCAAAGAGGAGGGAGGGACTTCCGGCTACACCTTC. Translating it yields CASSKEEGGTSGYTF.

The chain carries TRBV5-1 and TRBJ2-3; D call uncertain. The V and J ends lost 1 base and 1 base respectively, with 10 bases between them. There are 15 residues in the CDR3. Germline lookup yields CDR1 SGHRS and CDR2 YFSETQ. The CDR3 DNA is TGCGCCAGCAGCTTGAATCTACAGCGCACAGATACGCAGTATTTT. Its translation is CASSLNLQRTDTQYF.